The 23 T cell receptor beta chains below were found in one sample sequenced in a study of T cells in Graves' hyperthyroidism and ophthalmopathy. TCR beta CDR3 sequences were amplified from RNA transcripts. The study used the HTBI primer set for a first-round RT-PCR of the TCR CDR3. A single record per CDR3 protein comes from TCRdb applying MiXCR to the multiplex PCR reads. The top ten hold under 20% of the sample, which has under 700,000 distinct CDR3 sequences, over 15% seen once. The sequenced sample was blood. These TCRs come from a woman under 30 with Graves' hyperthyroidism.

The rearrangement uses TRBV15 and TRBJ1-5; the D gene is possibly TRBD1 (5 bases). Germline CDR1 reads LNHNV; CDR2 reads YYDKDF (reference sequence). With 0 bases removed from V and 2 bases from J, the gap between germline ends came to 8 bases. The CDR3 runs 15 residues. In DNA form, the CDR3 reads TGTGCCACCAGCAGAGAGCGGGGGGGCAATCAGCCCCAGCATTTT. This encodes CATSRERGGNQPQHF.

V usage is TRBV30 and J usage is TRBJ2-4; unclear D gene. There are 12 residues in the CDR3. Trimming left V 0 bases short and J 7 bases short, with 7 bases between. Germline loops: CDR1 GTSNPN, CDR2 SVGIG (reference sequence). The CDR3 sequence is CAWSVVGNIQYF. In nucleotides, the CDR3 is TGTGCCTGGAGTGTAGTTGGGAACATTCAGTACTTC.

This clonotype was seen repeatedly, ten times or more. This sequence joins TRBV4-3 and TRBJ1-3; a possible D gene is TRBD1 (5 bases). The V end was cut by 0 bases, the J end by 6 bases, with 12 bases between. Germline V gene lookup returns CDR1 LGHNA and CDR2 YSLEER. The CDR3 is 15 residues long. This chain's CDR3 is CASSQDKWGQNTIYF. CDR3 DNA sequence: TGCGCCAGCAGCCAAGATAAGTGGGGCCAAAACACCATATATTTT.

This clonotype showed up many times. V gene TRBV20-1 combines with J gene TRBJ1-1; D call uncertain. The V end was cut by 2 bases, the J end by 5 bases, with 18 bases between. This CDR3 is 15 amino acids long. CDR1 DFQATT and CDR2 SNEGSKA come from the germline V gene (reference sequence). The CDR3 DNA reads TGCAGTGCTAGATACCTGGCATTTGGGATGACTGAAGCTTTCTTT. Translated: CSARYLAFGMTEAFF.

The CDR3 sequence: CASSYSGAVNEQYF. CDR3 sequence (DNA): TGTGCCAGCAGTTATAGCGGGGCCGTCAACGAGCAGTACTTC. This chain links TRBV6-1 with TRBJ2-7; 8 bases are shared with TRBD2. The V gene's germline CDR1 is MNHNS and CDR2 SASEGT. J lost 5 bases, V lost 5 bases, and 8 bases had no gene match. This CDR3 has 14 amino acids.

The CDR3 region is CAISNTGGVVPGELFF. DNA for the CDR3: TGTGCCATCAGTAACACAGGGGGCGTAGTCCCCGGGGAGCTGTTTTTT. The chain links TRBV10-3 to TRBJ2-2; the match to TRBD1 covers 9 bases. The CDR3 consists of 16 residues. With 5 bases clipped from V and 6 bases from J, the junction kept 10 bases outside the gene matches. Germline CDR1 reads ENHRY; CDR2 reads SYGVKD.

There are a few counts of this clonotype. CDR3 coding DNA: TGTGCCAGTAGTAGCCCTCCCGGGGTGAGGTCGGGGGAGCTGTTTTTT. It yields the protein CASSSPPGVRSGELFF. The genes are TRBV19 and TRBJ2-2, with a possible D match to TRBD2 (5 bases). V lost 4 bases and J lost 8, with 20 bases in between. Per the germline V gene, CDR1 is LNHDA and CDR2 is SQIVND (reference sequence). The CDR3 contains 16 residues.

The rearrangement links TRBV12-3 or TRBV12-4 to TRBJ2-5; D possibly corresponds to TRBD2 (6 bases). This CDR3 has 13 residues. The V gene lost 3 bases and the J gene lost 5 bases, with 10 bases spanning the gap. The CDR3 coding sequence is TGTGCCAGCAGTTTTAGCAGCGGGGAGACCCAGTACTTC. Its protein is CASSFSSGETQYF.

The V call is TRBV12-3 or TRBV12-4, the J call TRBJ2-3, with D maybe TRBD2 (5 bases). The CDR3 runs 12 residues. V lost 7 bases and J 6 bases, leaving 11 bases between the germline ends. CDR3 bases: TGTGCCAGCACCGGAGGACTTGATACGCAGTATTTT. This encodes CASTGGLDTQYF.

Of note for this clonotype: One end of the junction fails to match germline, which may point to a read error. The V gene is TRBV5-1, the J gene TRBJ2-7; D might be TRBD2 (5 bases). The CDR3 consists of 15 residues. CDR1 is SGHRS, CDR2 YFSETQ, per germline. The CDR3, as DNA: TGTGCCAGCAGCTTGGAGGCGACACGCACCCACGAGCAGTACTTC. It specifies CASSLEATRTHEQYF. The variable domain in full, with the rest retrieved from reference TRBV5-1 and TRBJ2-7, is KAGVTQTPRYLIKTRGQQVTLSCSPISGHRSVSWYQQTPGQGLQFLFEYFSETQRNKGNFPGRFSGRQFSNSRSEMNVSTLELGDSALYLCASSLEATRTHEQYFGPGTRLTVT.

As for this clonotype: At one end the junction does not follow the germline gene, possibly because of a read error. The V and J genes are TRBV7-9 and TRBJ2-7; the D is unclear. Germline V gives CDR1 SEHNR, CDR2 FQNEAQ (reference sequence). The CDR3 length is 17 residues. The CDR3 loop reads CASSLAESRRSSYELYF. The DNA of the CDR3 is TGTGCCAGCAGCTTAGCAGAGTCGAGGCGGAGCTCCTACGAGCTGTACTTC.

The rearrangement uses TRBV12-3 or TRBV12-4 and TRBJ1-5; D may be TRBD1 (5 bases). The CDR3 length is 13 residues. With 5 bases removed from V and 9 bases from J, the gap between germline ends came to 14 bases. The CDR3 coding sequence is TGTGCCAGCAGTCCCCGGGGCCGCTGGCCCCAGCATTTT. Translating it yields CASSPRGRWPQHF.

This clonotype was observed at least ten times. The V and J genes are TRBV2 and TRBJ1-5; tentative D call: TRBD1 (6 bases). V was shortened by 8 bases and J by 4 bases, with 18 bases between the two germline ends. The CDR3 totals 15 residues. The germline CDR1 and CDR2 sequences are SNHLY and FYNNEI. CDR3 protein: CASGGGAAANQPQHF. The CDR3 DNA reads as TGTGCCAGCGGCGGGGGGGCGGCCGCTAATCAGCCCCAGCATTTT.

This sequence joins TRBV20-1 and TRBJ2-5; 8 bases are shared with TRBD1. J gave up 7 bases and V 4 bases, and 17 bases lay outside the gene matches. The CDR3 spans 16 residues. Germline CDR1 and CDR2: DFQATT and SNEGSKA (reference sequence). The CDR3 bases are TGCAGTGCTAATTCCCACACCCTGACAGGGGACGGGACCCAGTACTTC. This translates into CSANSHTLTGDGTQYF.

The chain joins TRBV6-2 or TRBV6-3 to TRBJ2-2, with D possibly being TRBD1 or TRBD2 (5 bases each). Trimming took 7 bases from V and 4 from J, leaving 19 bases between them. The CDR3 has 16 residues. Germline CDR1 is MNHEY and CDR2 is SVGEGT. In DNA, the CDR3 is TGTGCCAGCACCCCTCCAAAGACAGAGGGCACCGGGGAGCTGTTTTTT. Translated: CASTPPKTEGTGELFF.

In its sample, this clonotype was seen a few times. This chain links TRBV9 with TRBJ2-1; 11 nucleotides align to TRBD2. Per the germline V gene, CDR1 is SGDLS and CDR2 is YYNGEE. Trimming took 0 bases from V and 6 from J; bases not matched to a gene: 17. The CDR3 is 20 amino acids. DNA for the CDR3: TGTGCCAGCAGCGTAGTCTCCACCCTCTTTAGCGGGGGGGCCCTCAATGAGCAGTTCTTC. Protein product: CASSVVSTLFSGGALNEQFF.

The sample holds a few counts of this clonotype. The rearrangement joins TRBV30 to TRBJ2-7, with 7 bases aligning to TRBD1. This CDR3 has 13 amino acids. Germline V CDR1 and CDR2: GTSNPN, SVGIG (reference sequence). V trimming: 2 bases; J trimming: 2 bases; junction bases outside the gene matches: 3. The CDR3 region has the DNA TGTGCCTGGAGTAAAGACAGGGCCTACGAGCAGTACTTC. Translated: CAWSKDRAYEQYF.

This clonotype has at least ten counts. The chain has TRBV3-1 and TRBJ2-3; TRBD2 is a possible D gene (6 bases). The germline V gene has CDR1 LGHDT and CDR2 YNNKEL (reference sequence). V lost 4 bases and J 0 bases, leaving 8 bases between the germline ends. The CDR3 has 14 residues. The CDR3 DNA reads TGTGCCAGCAGCCGGAGCGGGAGCACAGATACGCAGTATTTT. This sequence encodes CASSRSGSTDTQYF.

This rearrangement joins TRBV6-1 to TRBJ2-3; 8 bases agree with TRBD1. Unmatched junction bases numbered 6, after V lost 6 bases and J lost 4 bases. The CDR3 has 14 amino acids. CDR1 MNHNS and CDR2 SASEGT come from the germline V gene. The CDR3 DNA is TGTGCCAGCAGGGACAGGGTTTCATCAGATACGCAGTATTTT. It codes for CASRDRVSSDTQYF.

J is TRBJ2-7 and V is TRBV6-1; a weak D match, TRBD1 (6 bases). The CDR3 loop spans 13 amino acids. Per germline, CDR1 MNHNS and CDR2 SASEGT. Trimming shortened V by 5 bases and J by 2 bases, and 10 bases separated the two germline ends. In DNA form, the CDR3 reads TGTGCCAGCAGTTACGGACAGACCTACGAGCAGTACTTC. It is translated as CASSYGQTYEQYF.

This clonotype has a count of ten or more. V is TRBV5-1 and J is TRBJ1-1, with TRBD1 identical over 8 bases. The V gene end was trimmed by 2 bases and the J gene end by 2 bases; junction bases not matched to a gene: 2. Per germline, CDR1 SGHRS and CDR2 YFSETQ. The CDR3 has 14 residues. CDR3 region: CASSFRGLNTEAFF. DNA of the CDR3: TGCGCCAGCAGCTTCAGGGGGCTCAACACTGAAGCTTTCTTT.

Many counts were recorded for this clonotype. This chain uses TRBV7-8 with TRBJ2-7, with 12 nucleotides matching TRBD1. V was pared by 2 bases and J by 4 bases, with 6 bases of the junction left unmatched. The CDR3 totals 16 residues. Germline values: CDR1 SGHVS, CDR2 FQNEAQ. The CDR3 loop reads CASSLPGQGAGYEQYF. The CDR3 region has the DNA TGTGCCAGCAGCTTACCGGGACAGGGGGCGGGATACGAGCAGTACTTC.

The J gene is TRBJ1-5, the V gene TRBV6-1; the match to TRBD1 covers 11 bases. J was trimmed by 6 bases and V by 10 bases; bases with no gene match: 14. The CDR3 length is 16 residues. Germline values: CDR1 MNHNS, CDR2 SASEGT. CDR3 sequence: CATITGPGQGGQPQHF. The CDR3 DNA reads as TGTGCCACCATAACCGGACCGGGACAGGGGGGTCAGCCCCAGCATTTT.